The table lists the clone carrying this TCR beta chain with many counts. The data are from a study of T cells after yellow fever vaccination. MiXCR, run by TCRdb on the 5' RACE reads, gives a single entry per CDR3 protein. Among about 320,000 distinct CDR3 sequences listed, 4% to 5.5% were seen once. The length of the CDR3 is 16 residues. CDR1 and CDR2 (germline): SGHRS, YFSETQ. Trimming at V came to 4 bases and at J to 0 bases, leaving 6 bases not matched to a gene. The genes are TRBV5-1 and TRBJ2-2; 7 nucleotides agree with TRBD1. The clonotype comes from a young man who received the YFV17D yellow fever vaccine. The sample here was PBMCs, taken 15 days after the yellow fever booster vaccination. The CDR3 sequence is CASSPIGTANTGELFF. The CDR3 DNA reads as TGCGCCAGCAGCCCCATCGGGACAGCGAACACCGGGGAGCTGTTTTTT.